This passage covers 22 T cell receptor beta chains from one sample sequenced in a study of blood T cell repertoires in COVID-19 (dated by TCRdb to the early 2020s). Library generation was performed with the immunoSEQ multiplex PCR assay. TCRdb took over this immuneACCESS table, retaining in-frame rearrangements with V and J assigned. Such tables are incomplete; in checked studies, under half of the missing clones stem from an unresolved V gene, and the remainder is unexplained. This sample gives roughly 180,000 clones in total; about 85% of them show up just once. The biggest ten clones account for about 5.8% of the sample. Sequenced: peripheral blood. The receptors here all came from a woman in her 50s with COVID-19, enrolled during active disease.

This chain links TRBV13 with TRBJ2-7; a weak D match, TRBD2 (6 bases). Per germline, CDR1 PRHDT and CDR2 FYEKMQ (reference sequence). The CDR3 covers 15 residues. The V end was cut by 5 bases, the J end by 0 bases, with 14 bases between. CDR3 protein: CASSVRDWDSYEQYF. CDR3 sequence (DNA): TGTGCCAGCAGCGTCCGGGACTGGGACTCCTACGAGCAGTACTTC.

The chain couples TRBV21-1 to TRBJ1-5; the table gives TRBD1 as D, unverified against the DNA. TRBV21-1 is a pseudogene segment. CDR3 length: 16 amino acids. As DNA, the CDR3 is TGTGCCAGCAGCAAAGACGGAACAGATAGCAATCAGCCCCAGCATTTT. It encodes CASSKDGTDSNQPQHF.

The rearrangement links TRBV5-4 to TRBJ2-2; a weak D match, TRBD2 (5 bases). V was cut by 4 bases and J by 5 bases, with 21 bases left in between. This CDR3 has 17 amino acids. Germline V lookup: CDR1 SGHNT, CDR2 YYREEE (reference sequence). The CDR3, as DNA: TGTGCCAGCAGCACGGAACTAGTCCTCGGCGGAACCGGGGAGCTGTTTTTT. It specifies CASSTELVLGGTGELFF.

The chain uses TRBV18 and TRBJ2-2; D not certain. This CDR3 spans 16 amino acids. With 2 bases removed from V and 6 bases from J, the gap between germline ends came to 16 bases. CDR1 KGHSH and CDR2 LQKENI come from the germline V gene. In nucleotides, the CDR3 is TGTGCCAGCTCACCAAACAGCCCGCCGGTCTCCGGGGAGCTGTTTTTT. This encodes CASSPNSPPVSGELFF.

The genes are TRBV5-1 and TRBJ2-3; 8 nucleotides align to TRBD1. V lost 4 bases to trimming and J lost 4 bases; unmatched junction nucleotides: 11. CDR1 and CDR2 from the germline V gene are SGHRS and YFSETQ. This CDR3 is 16 amino acids long. CDR3 residues: CASSERVAGGADTQYF. The CDR3 coding sequence is TGCGCCAGCAGCGAGAGGGTGGCAGGGGGCGCAGATACGCAGTATTTT.

There are a few counts of this clone. The CDR3 coding sequence is TGTGCCAGCAGTACCTGGGGACAGGGTTTTTACACTGAAGCTTTCTTT. This encodes CASSTWGQGFYTEAFF. The chain combines TRBV11-1 with TRBJ1-1; 9 bases line up with TRBD1. The ends lost 6 bases at V and 3 bases at J; junction bases unmatched: 11. From germline, CDR1 is SGHAT and CDR2 FQDESV (reference sequence). The CDR3 totals 16 residues.

This rearrangement joins TRBV6-1 to TRBJ2-7, with 8 bases matching TRBD2. The V segment lost 4 bases and the J segment 3 bases; nucleotides outside the gene matches: 11. Germline CDR1 MNHNS, CDR2 SASEGT. This CDR3 contains 16 residues. The CDR3 region is CASSAPGAGGYYEQYF. In DNA form, the CDR3 reads TGTGCCAGCAGTGCCCCTGGGGCGGGGGGATACTACGAGCAGTACTTC.

J is TRBJ2-1 and V is TRBV18; perhaps TRBD2 as D (7 bases). The CDR3 is 15 residues long. In germline, CDR1 is KGHSH, CDR2 LQKENI. V was pared by 3 bases and J by 4 bases, with 13 bases between. CDR3: CASSPGGTIYNEQFF. For the CDR3, the DNA is TGTGCCAGCTCACCGGGGGGGACAATATACAATGAGCAGTTCTTC.

In its sample, this clone was seen a few times. The chain couples TRBV11-2 to TRBJ1-1; D is possibly TRBD1 (5 bases). CDR1 is SGHAT, CDR2 FQNNGV, per germline. V was pared by 3 bases and J by 5 bases, with 10 bases between. This CDR3 region has 13 residues. This CDR3 is CASSFTGTTEAFF. For the CDR3, the DNA is TGTGCCAGCAGCTTCACCGGGACTACTGAAGCTTTCTTT. The full variable domain, completed using reference TRBV11-2 and TRBJ1-1, is EAGVAQSPRYKIIEKRQSVAFWCNPISGHATLYWYQQILGQGPKLLIQFQNNGVVDDSQLPKDRFSAERLKGVDSTLKIQPAKLEDSAVYLCASSFTGTTEAFFGQGTRLTVV.

As regards this clone: This same CDR3 is encoded by further DNA sequences in the sample. V usage is TRBV28 and J usage is TRBJ1-1, with TRBD1 matching 8 bases. The V segment lost 6 bases and the J segment 1 base; nucleotides outside the gene matches: 4. Germline values: CDR1 MDHEN, CDR2 SYDVKM. There are 14 residues in the CDR3. DNA of the CDR3: TGTGCCAGCAGCTTAGGGACAGGGAACACTGAAGCTTTCTTT. It yields the protein CASSLGTGNTEAFF.

This clone has a single count. This CDR3 is also generated by other DNA sequences in the sample. The genes are TRBV30 and TRBJ2-3, with 11 bases matching TRBD2. The CDR3 spans 12 residues. From germline, CDR1 is GTSNPN and CDR2 SVGIG (reference sequence). The trim removed 4 bases at V and 6 bases at J, leaving 0 bases unmatched. The CDR3: CAWTSGGDTQYF. In DNA, the CDR3 is TGTGCCTGGACTAGCGGGGGGGATACGCAGTATTTT. Filled out from reference TRBV30 and TRBJ2-3, the complete variable domain reads SQTIHQWPATLVQPVGSPLSLECTVEGTSNPNLYWYRQAAGRGLQLLFYSVGIGQISSEVPQNLSASRPQDRQFILSSKKLLLSDSGFYLCAWTSGGDTQYFGPGTRLTVL.

The gene calls are TRBV9 and TRBJ1-1; D gene unclear. Trimming left V 2 bases short and J 1 base short, with 6 bases between. The CDR3 has 13 amino acids. The germline V gene encodes CDR1 SGDLS and CDR2 YYNGEE. The CDR3 protein is CASSVSQNTEAFF. The CDR3 DNA is TGTGCCAGCAGCGTGTCCCAGAACACTGAAGCTTTCTTT.

The chain links TRBV7-6 to TRBJ2-7; TRBD2 agrees at 15 bases. The CDR3 runs 16 residues. Unmatched junction bases numbered 6, after V lost 5 bases and J lost 4 bases. CDR1 and CDR2 from the germline V gene are SGHVS and FNYEAQ. CDR3 sequence: CASSQGLAGGTYEQYF. CDR3 sequence (DNA): TGTGCCAGCAGCCAGGGACTAGCGGGGGGCACTTACGAGCAGTACTTC.

As for this clone: A much larger clone lies one base from this, so it may be a read error. Other DNA sequences from this sample encode an identical CDR3 as well. The V call is TRBV11-2, the J call TRBJ1-1; 8 bases are a match to TRBD1. V was clipped by 5 bases and J by 2 bases; unmatched bases: 4. The CDR3 runs 14 residues. Germline-derived CDR1 and CDR2 are SGHAT and FQNNGV. CDR3 sequence reads: CASSPGQGNTEAFF. The CDR3 bases are TGTGCCAGCAGCCCCGGACAGGGCAACACTGAAGCTTTCTTT.

This clone was counted between two and nine times. This chain joins TRBV5-5 and TRBJ1-1, with a possible D match to TRBD1 (6 bases). CDR1 is SGHKS, CDR2 YYEKEE, per germline (reference sequence). CDR3 length equals 16 residues. V lost 0 bases, J lost 0 bases, and 12 bases lay in between. DNA for the CDR3: TGTGCCAGCAGCTTGGGCGGTGGGACACTGAACACTGAAGCTTTCTTT. Its protein product is CASSLGGGTLNTEAFF.

This chain connects TRBV18 to TRBJ2-7; 7 bases match TRBD1. In germline, CDR1 is KGHSH, CDR2 LQKENI. The CDR3 has 15 amino acids. The J segment lost 5 bases and the V segment lost 0 bases, leaving 7 bases of the junction unmatched. The CDR3 bases are TGTGCCAGCTCACCACCGGGCAGGGGGATCCACGAGCAGTACTTC. Translated, it gives CASSPPGRGIHEQYF.

The rearrangement joins TRBV12-5 to TRBJ2-3; D is undetermined. Trimming shortened V by 5 bases and J by 2 bases, and 14 bases separated the two germline ends. Germline V gene lookup returns CDR1 LGHNT and CDR2 FRNRAP. The CDR3 runs to 15 residues. The CDR3 coding sequence is TGTGCTAGTGGTCATGACATCGCGCTCACAGATACGCAGTATTTT. This translates into CASGHDIALTDTQYF.

The chain links TRBV27 to TRBJ2-7; 8 nucleotides align to TRBD1. This CDR3 is built from 13 residues. The V gene end was trimmed by 6 bases and the J gene end by 5 bases; junction bases not matched to a gene: 6. Looked up from germline, CDR1 is MNHEY and CDR2 is SMNVEV (reference sequence). The DNA of the CDR3 is TGTGCCAGCAGCCCGACAGGGGAACACGAGCAGTACTTC. Amino acid sequence: CASSPTGEHEQYF.

This clone occurred once. The chain is built from TRBV25-1 and TRBJ2-1; 9 bases agree with TRBD2. Trimming took 6 bases from V and 8 from J; bases not matched to a gene: 11. Germline V gene sequence: CDR1 MGHDK, CDR2 SYGVNS. The CDR3 length is 15 residues. The CDR3 protein is CASSPLAGPWYEQFF. The CDR3 DNA reads as TGTGCCAGCAGCCCCCTAGCGGGGCCCTGGTATGAGCAGTTCTTC.

This clone was found a few times. The V call is TRBV6-5, the J call TRBJ2-3; 7 bases match TRBD1. Germline CDR1 MNHEY, CDR2 SVGAGI. J lost 4 bases, V lost 6 bases, and 10 bases had no gene match. This CDR3 spans 15 amino acids. CDR3 amino acids: CASSTGQATADTQYF. The CDR3 DNA is TGTGCCAGCAGCACCGGACAGGCCACGGCAGATACGCAGTATTTT.

The rearrangement links TRBV5-4 to TRBJ1-4; D is possibly TRBD1 (5 bases). V was trimmed by 4 bases and J by 5 bases, leaving 12 bases between them. In germline, CDR1 is SGHNT, CDR2 YYREEE (reference sequence). This CDR3 contains 14 residues. The CDR3 region has the DNA TGTGCCAGCAGCCCCGACAGCTCCAATGAAAAACTGTTTTTT. Protein product: CASSPDSSNEKLFF.

The chain joins TRBV9 to TRBJ2-3, with D possibly TRBD2 on 7 matching bases. Between the trimmed V and J ends, which lost 0 bases and 2 bases, there was a span of 10 bases. Germline CDR1 reads SGDLS; CDR2 reads YYNGEE. CDR3 size: 15 residues. For the CDR3, the DNA is TGTGCCAGCAGCGTAGACGGGGGGCCCACAGATACGCAGTATTTT. This gives the protein CASSVDGGPTDTQYF.